This T cell receptor beta chain was profiled in a study of beta chain features in type 1 diabetes. Study as a whole: Similarity in age, gender and cell yields was seen between patients and healthy donors. The study, taken as a whole, reports: Sequencing from cDNA could over-represent high-TCR-expressing cells. A closer apparent resemblance between naive, central memory and Treg TCRB repertoires was seen in patients than in healthy donors. All four CD4+ subsets of Type 1 diabetes patients contained TCRB CDR3s that were moderately but significantly shorter. Whatever favoring of shorter templates PCR might show would apply equally to patients and controls.

Expressed TCRB transcripts were sequenced, since all the RNA that had been isolated was reverse transcribed. Measured with immunoSEQ multiplex PCR; TCRdb has only the in-frame clones, and not every one. This table holds 60,000 to 75,000 clones, roughly 49% found once. This clone was counted only a few times. As yet, its antigen is unknown. The germline V gene encodes CDR1 SEHNR and CDR2 FQNEAQ (reference sequence). With V trimmed by 1 base and J by 2 bases, 8 bases remained unmatched. The CDR3 spans 17 residues. The clonotype comes from a man aged 25-45 years with type 1 diabetes. Sequenced material: central memory CD4+ T cells from blood. The V gene is TRBV7-9, the J gene TRBJ2-5; 9 nucleotides agree with TRBD1. CDR3 region: CASSLVVLTGGQETQYF. The CDR3 region has the DNA TGTGCCAGCAGCTTAGTAGTCCTGACAGGGGGACAAGAGACCCAGTACTTC.